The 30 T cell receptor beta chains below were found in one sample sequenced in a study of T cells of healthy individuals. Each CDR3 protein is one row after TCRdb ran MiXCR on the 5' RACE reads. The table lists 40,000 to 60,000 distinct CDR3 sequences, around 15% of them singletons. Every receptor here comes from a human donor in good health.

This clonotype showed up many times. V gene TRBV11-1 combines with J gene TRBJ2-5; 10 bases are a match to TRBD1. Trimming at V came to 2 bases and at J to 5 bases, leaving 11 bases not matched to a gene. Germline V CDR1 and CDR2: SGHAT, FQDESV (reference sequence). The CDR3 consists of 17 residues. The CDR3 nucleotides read TGTGCCAGCAGCTTACAGAAGACAGGGGGCGCGAAGGAGACCCAGTACTTC. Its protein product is CASSLQKTGGAKETQYF. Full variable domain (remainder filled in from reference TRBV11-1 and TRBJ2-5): EAEVAQSPRYKITEKSQAVAFWCDPISGHATLYWYRQILGQGPELLVQFQDESVVDDSQLPKDRFSAERLKGVDSTLKIQPAELGDSAMYLCASSLQKTGGAKETQYFGPGTRLLVL.

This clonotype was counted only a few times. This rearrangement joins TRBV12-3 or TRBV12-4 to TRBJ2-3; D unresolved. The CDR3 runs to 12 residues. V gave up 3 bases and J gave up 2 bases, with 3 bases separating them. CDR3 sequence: CASSFNTDTQYF. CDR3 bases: TGTGCCAGCAGTTTCAACACAGATACGCAGTATTTT.

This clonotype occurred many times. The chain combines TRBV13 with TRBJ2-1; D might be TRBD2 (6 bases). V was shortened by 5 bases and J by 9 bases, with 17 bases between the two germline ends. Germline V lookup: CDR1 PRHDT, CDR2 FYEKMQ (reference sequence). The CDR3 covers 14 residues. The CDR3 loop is CASSRDLLLGEQFF. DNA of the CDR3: TGTGCCAGCAGCAGGGACTTACTACTGGGTGAGCAGTTCTTC. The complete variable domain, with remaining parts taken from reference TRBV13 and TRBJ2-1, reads AAGVIQSPRHLIKEKRETATLKCYPIPRHDTVYWYQQGPGQDPQFLISFYEKMQSDKGSIPDRFSAQQFSDYHSELNMSSLELGDSALYFCASSRDLLLGEQFFGPGTRLTVL.

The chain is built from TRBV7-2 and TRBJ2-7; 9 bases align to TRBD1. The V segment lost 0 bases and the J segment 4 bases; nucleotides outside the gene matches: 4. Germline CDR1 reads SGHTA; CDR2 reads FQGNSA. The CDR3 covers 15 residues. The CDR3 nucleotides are TGTGCCAGCAGCTTAGCTGGGACAGGGCCATACGAGCAGTACTTC. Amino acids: CASSLAGTGPYEQYF.

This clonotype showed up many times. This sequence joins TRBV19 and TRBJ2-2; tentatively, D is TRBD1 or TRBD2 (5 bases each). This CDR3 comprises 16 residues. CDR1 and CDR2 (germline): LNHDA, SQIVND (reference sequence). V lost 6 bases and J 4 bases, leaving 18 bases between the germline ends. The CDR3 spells CASSLRDGILTGELFF. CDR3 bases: TGTGCCAGTAGCCTCCGGGACGGCATACTCACCGGGGAGCTGTTTTTT.

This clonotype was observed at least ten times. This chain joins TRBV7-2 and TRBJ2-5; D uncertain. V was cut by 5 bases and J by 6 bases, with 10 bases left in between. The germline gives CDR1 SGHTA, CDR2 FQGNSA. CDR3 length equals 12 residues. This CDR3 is CASSPTRKTQYF. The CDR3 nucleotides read TGTGCCAGCAGCCCGACCCGAAAGACCCAGTACTTC.

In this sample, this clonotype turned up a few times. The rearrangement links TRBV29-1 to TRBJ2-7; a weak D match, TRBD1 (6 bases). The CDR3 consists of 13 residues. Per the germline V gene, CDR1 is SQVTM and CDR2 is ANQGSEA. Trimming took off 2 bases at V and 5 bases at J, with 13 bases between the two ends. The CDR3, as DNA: TGCAGCGTTGAACCGGCAGGGGTCCACGAGCAGTACTTC. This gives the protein CSVEPAGVHEQYF.

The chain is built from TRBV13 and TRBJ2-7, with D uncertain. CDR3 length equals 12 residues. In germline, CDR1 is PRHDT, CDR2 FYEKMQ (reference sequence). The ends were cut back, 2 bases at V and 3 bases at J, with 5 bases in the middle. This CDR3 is CASSLRFYEQYF. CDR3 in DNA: TGTGCCAGCAGCTTACGGTTCTACGAGCAGTACTTC.

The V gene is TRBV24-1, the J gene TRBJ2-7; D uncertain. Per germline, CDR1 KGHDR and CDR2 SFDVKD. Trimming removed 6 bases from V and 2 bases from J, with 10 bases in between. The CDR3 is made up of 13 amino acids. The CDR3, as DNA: TGTGCCACCAGTTCGTCCGGAACCTACGAGCAGTACTTC. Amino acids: CATSSSGTYEQYF.

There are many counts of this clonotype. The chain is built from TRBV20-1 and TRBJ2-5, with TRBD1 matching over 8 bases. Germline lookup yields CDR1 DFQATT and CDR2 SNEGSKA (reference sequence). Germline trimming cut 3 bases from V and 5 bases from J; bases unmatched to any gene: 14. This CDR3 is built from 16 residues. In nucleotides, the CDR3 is TGCAGTGCTAGGACTCACGGGACAGGTGGAGAGGAGACCCAGTACTTC. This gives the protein CSARTHGTGGEETQYF.

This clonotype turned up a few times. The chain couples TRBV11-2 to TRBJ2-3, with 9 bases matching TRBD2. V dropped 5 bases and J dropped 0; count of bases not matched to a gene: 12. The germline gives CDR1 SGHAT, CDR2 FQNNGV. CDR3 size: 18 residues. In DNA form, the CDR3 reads TGTGCCAGCAGCCCTCGTAGGGCTAGCGGGACTAGCACAGATACGCAGTATTTT. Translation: CASSPRRASGTSTDTQYF.

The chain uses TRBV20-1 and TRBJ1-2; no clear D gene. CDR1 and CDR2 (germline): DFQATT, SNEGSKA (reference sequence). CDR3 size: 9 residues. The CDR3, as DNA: TGCAGCCCGAGGGATGGCTACACCTTC. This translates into CSPRDGYTF.

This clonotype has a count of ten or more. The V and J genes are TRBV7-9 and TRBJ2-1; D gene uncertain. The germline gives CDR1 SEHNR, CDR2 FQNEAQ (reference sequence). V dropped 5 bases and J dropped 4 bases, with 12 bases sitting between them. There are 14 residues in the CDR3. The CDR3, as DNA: TGTGCCAGCAGCGAGCCTGAACCTTACAATGAGCAGTTCTTC. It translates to CASSEPEPYNEQFF.

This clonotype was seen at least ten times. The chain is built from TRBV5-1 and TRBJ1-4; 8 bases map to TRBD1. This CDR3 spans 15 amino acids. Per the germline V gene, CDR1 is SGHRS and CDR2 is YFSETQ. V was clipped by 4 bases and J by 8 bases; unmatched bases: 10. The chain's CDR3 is CASSLGTGGGEKLFF. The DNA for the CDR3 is TGCGCCAGCAGCCTAGGGACAGGCGGAGGGGAAAAACTGTTTTTT.

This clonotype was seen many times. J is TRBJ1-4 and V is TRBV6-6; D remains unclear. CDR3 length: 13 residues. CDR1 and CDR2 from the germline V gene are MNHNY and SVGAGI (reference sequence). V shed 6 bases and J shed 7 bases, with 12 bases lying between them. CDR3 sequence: CASSPPTVEKLFF. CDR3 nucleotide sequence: TGTGCCAGCAGCCCGCCAACTGTTGAAAAACTGTTTTTT.

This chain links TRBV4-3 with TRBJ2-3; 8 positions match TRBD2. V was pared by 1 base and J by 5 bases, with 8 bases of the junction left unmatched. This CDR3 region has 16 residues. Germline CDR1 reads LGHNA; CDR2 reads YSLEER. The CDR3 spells CASSQGSAGVEDTQYF. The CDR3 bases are TGCGCCAGCAGCCAAGGGTCAGCGGGAGTAGAAGATACGCAGTATTTT.

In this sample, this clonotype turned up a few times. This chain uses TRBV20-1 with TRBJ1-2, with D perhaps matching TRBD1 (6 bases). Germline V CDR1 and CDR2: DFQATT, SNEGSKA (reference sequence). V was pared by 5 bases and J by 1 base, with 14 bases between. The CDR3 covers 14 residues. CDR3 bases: TGCAGTGCTGGGGACGGGGGCAATAACTATGGCTACACCTTC. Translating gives CSAGDGGNNYGYTF.

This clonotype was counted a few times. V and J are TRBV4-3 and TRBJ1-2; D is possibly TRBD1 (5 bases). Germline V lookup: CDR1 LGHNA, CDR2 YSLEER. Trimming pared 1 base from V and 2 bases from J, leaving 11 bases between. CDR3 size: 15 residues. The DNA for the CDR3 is TGCGCCAGCAGCCAAGCGGGGCAGATCAACTATGGCTACACCTTC. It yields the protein CASSQAGQINYGYTF.

The CDR3 is CASSIRGNTEAFF. The CDR3 DNA is TGTGCCAGTAGTATAAGGGGGAACACTGAAGCTTTCTTT. J is TRBJ1-1 and V is TRBV19, with a tentative D call TRBD1 (5 bases). V lost 2 bases and J lost 1, with 5 bases in between. Per germline, CDR1 LNHDA and CDR2 SQIVND (reference sequence). The CDR3 runs to 13 residues.

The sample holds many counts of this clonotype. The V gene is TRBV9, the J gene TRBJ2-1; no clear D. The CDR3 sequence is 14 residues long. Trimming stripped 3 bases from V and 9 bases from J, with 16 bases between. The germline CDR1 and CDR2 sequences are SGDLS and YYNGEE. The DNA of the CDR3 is TGTGCCAGCAGCGCGCTCGACGCCCGCGGTGAGCAGTTCTTC. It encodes CASSALDARGEQFF.

CDR3 DNA: TGTGCTAGTGGTTTGCCATCCGGCCAACGAGGATATGGCTACACCTTC. Residues: CASGLPSGQRGYGYTF. This chain uses TRBV12-5 with TRBJ1-2; D unclear. CDR1 is LGHNT, CDR2 FRNRAP, per germline. The CDR3 is 16 amino acids. The V end was cut by 2 bases, the J end by 5 bases, with 18 bases between.

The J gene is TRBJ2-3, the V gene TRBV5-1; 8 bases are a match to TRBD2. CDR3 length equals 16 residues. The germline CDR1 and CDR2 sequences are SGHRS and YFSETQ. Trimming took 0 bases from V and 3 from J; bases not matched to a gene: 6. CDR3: CASSLVAASGTDTQYF. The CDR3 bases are TGCGCCAGCAGCTTGGTAGCGGCTAGCGGGACAGATACGCAGTATTTT.

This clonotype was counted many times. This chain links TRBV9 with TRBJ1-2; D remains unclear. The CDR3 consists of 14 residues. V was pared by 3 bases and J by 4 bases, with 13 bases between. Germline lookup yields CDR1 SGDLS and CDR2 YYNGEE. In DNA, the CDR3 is TGTGCCAGCAGCGCGCGGACTTCCTTCTATGGCTACACCTTC. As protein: CASSARTSFYGYTF.

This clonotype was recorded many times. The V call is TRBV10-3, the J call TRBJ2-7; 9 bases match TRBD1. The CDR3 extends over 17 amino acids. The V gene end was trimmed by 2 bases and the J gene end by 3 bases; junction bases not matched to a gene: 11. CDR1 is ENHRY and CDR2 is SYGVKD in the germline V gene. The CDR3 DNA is TGTGCCATCAGTGAGCCCGAAGGGGGACAGGGAAACTACGAGCAGTACTTC. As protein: CAISEPEGGQGNYEQYF.

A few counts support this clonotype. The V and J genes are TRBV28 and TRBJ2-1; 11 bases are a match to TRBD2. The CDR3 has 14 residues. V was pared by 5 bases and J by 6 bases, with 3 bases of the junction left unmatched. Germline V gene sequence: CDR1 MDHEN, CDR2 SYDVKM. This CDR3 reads CASSASGGSNEQFF. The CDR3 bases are TGTGCCAGCAGTGCTAGCGGGGGGAGCAATGAGCAGTTCTTC.

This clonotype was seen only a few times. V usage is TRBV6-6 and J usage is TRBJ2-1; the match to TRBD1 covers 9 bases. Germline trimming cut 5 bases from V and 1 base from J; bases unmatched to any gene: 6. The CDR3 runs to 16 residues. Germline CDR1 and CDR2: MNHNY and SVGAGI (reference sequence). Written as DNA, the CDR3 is TGTGCCAGCAGTCCTACCGGGACAGGGTCCTACAATGAGCAGTTCTTC. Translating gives CASSPTGTGSYNEQFF.

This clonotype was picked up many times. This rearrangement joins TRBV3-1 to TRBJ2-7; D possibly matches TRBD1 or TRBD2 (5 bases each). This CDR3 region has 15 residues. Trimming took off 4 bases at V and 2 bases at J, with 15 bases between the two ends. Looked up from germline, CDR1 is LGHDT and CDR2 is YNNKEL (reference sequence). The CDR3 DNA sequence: TGTGCCAGCAGCCGAATGGTGGGGGAACCCTACGAGCAGTACTTC. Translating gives CASSRMVGEPYEQYF.

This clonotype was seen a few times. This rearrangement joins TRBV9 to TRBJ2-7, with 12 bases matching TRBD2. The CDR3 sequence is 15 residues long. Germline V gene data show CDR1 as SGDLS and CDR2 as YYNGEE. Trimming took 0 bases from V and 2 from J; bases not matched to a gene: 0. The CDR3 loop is CASSVGLAGAYEQYF. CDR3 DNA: TGTGCCAGCAGCGTAGGACTAGCGGGGGCCTACGAGCAGTACTTC.

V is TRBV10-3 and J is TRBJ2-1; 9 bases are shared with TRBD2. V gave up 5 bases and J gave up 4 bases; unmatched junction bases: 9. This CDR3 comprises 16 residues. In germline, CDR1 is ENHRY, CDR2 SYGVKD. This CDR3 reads CAISPSSGIGYNEQFF. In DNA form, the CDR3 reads TGTGCCATCAGTCCCTCTAGCGGGATAGGGTACAATGAGCAGTTCTTC.

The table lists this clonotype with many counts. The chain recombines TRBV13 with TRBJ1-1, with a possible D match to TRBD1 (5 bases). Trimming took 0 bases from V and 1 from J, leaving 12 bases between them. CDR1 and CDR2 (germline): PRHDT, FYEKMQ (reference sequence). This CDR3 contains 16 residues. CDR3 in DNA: TGTGCCAGCAGCTTAGGCGGGGGGTCGAGGAACACTGAAGCTTTCTTT. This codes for CASSLGGGSRNTEAFF.